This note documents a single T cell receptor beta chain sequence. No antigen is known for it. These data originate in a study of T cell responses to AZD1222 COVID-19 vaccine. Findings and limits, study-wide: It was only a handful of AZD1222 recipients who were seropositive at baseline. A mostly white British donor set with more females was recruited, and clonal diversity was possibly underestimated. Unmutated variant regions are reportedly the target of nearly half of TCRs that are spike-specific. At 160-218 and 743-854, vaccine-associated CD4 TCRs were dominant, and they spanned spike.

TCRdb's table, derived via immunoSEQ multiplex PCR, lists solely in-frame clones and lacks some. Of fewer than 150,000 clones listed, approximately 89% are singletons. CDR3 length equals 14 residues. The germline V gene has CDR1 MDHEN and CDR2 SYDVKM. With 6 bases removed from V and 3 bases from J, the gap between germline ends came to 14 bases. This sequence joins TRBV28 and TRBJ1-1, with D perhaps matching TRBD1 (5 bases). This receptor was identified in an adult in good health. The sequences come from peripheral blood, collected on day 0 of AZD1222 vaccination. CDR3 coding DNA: TGTGCCAGCAGCCAAAACTGGGGGGACACTGAAGCTTTCTTT. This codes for CASSQNWGDTEAFF.